The 31 T cell receptor beta chains below come from one sample, sequenced in a study of blood T cell repertoires in COVID-19. This table comes from immunoSEQ multiplex PCR, and its TCRdb copy is limited to in-frame clones, with some not included. The sample carries 140,000 to 150,000 clones, approximately 85% recorded once. The sample consisted of peripheral blood. The receptors here all came from a woman in her fifties or sixties with COVID-19, enrolled during active disease.

This clone was seen more than once but under ten times. Distinct nucleotide sequences in the sample also encode this CDR3. V usage is TRBV6-6 and J usage is TRBJ2-2; 11 positions match TRBD1. The CDR3 consists of 15 residues. V trimming: 5 bases; J trimming: 5 bases; junction bases outside the gene matches: 4. Looked up from germline, CDR1 is MNHNY and CDR2 is SVGAGI (reference sequence). The CDR3 region is CASSPGTGGTGELFF. The CDR3 DNA reads TGTGCCAGCAGTCCCGGGACAGGGGGGACCGGGGAGCTGTTTTTT.

As regards this clone: Other DNA sequences from this sample encode an identical CDR3 as well. The chain recombines TRBV19 with TRBJ1-5; 7 nucleotides align to TRBD1. CDR1 is LNHDA, CDR2 SQIVND, per germline (reference sequence). J lost 6 bases, V lost 3 bases, and 5 bases had no gene match. The CDR3 contains 14 residues. CDR3 nucleotides: TGTGCCAGTAGTATTGGAGGGGGCGGTCAGCCCCAGCATTTT. Encoded protein: CASSIGGGGQPQHF.

The gene calls are TRBV5-1 and TRBJ1-1; D remains unclear. The CDR3 loop spans 12 amino acids. Germline CDR1 and CDR2: SGHRS and YFSETQ. V dropped 7 bases and J dropped 4 bases, with 11 bases sitting between them. The CDR3 nucleotides are TGCGCCAGCGGACCCGGGAGCACTGAAGCTTTCTTT. Amino acids: CASGPGSTEAFF.

The genes are TRBV27 and TRBJ2-7; tentative D call: TRBD1 (5 bases). Trimming removed 5 bases at V and 5 bases at J, with 25 bases between. The CDR3 extends over 17 amino acids. The germline V gene encodes CDR1 MNHEY and CDR2 SMNVEV (reference sequence). CDR3: CASSPSRTLGYWHEQYF. CDR3 DNA: TGTGCCAGCAGTCCCTCGAGGACACTTGGTTATTGGCACGAGCAGTACTTC.

The CDR3 region is CASSVIGVGGYTF. The CDR3 DNA reads as TGTGCCAGCAGCGTTATAGGGGTAGGAGGCTACACCTTC. V and J are TRBV5-4 and TRBJ1-2, with a weak D call TRBD1 (5 bases). Germline loops: CDR1 SGHNT, CDR2 YYREEE (reference sequence). This CDR3 is 13 amino acids long. V was trimmed by 4 bases and J by 8 bases, leaving 15 bases between them.

This clone was observed a single time. The chain combines TRBV27 with TRBJ2-2; 9 bases are a match to TRBD2. Germline lookup yields CDR1 MNHEY and CDR2 SMNVEV (reference sequence). V dropped 3 bases and J dropped 6; count of bases not matched to a gene: 8. The CDR3 is 16 amino acids. The CDR3 loop reads CASSFAGGPPPGELFF. The CDR3 DNA follows: TGTGCCAGCAGTTTTGCGGGGGGGCCCCCCCCCGGGGAGCTGTTTTTT.

This clone showed up just once. The chain combines TRBV10-2 with TRBJ2-7; weak D call: TRBD1 (6 bases). The CDR3 has 14 residues. Between the trimmed V and J ends, which lost 3 bases and 2 bases, there was a span of 11 bases. Germline V gene data show CDR1 as WSHSY and CDR2 as SAAADI. The CDR3 nucleotides read TGCGCCAGCAGTGAACCCGGGACAACCTACGAGCAGTACTTC. Its protein is CASSEPGTTYEQYF.

V is TRBV6-5 and J is TRBJ1-2; D not resolved. The CDR3 contains 13 residues. Germline values: CDR1 MNHEY, CDR2 SVGAGI. Trimming stripped 7 bases from V and 3 bases from J, with 12 bases between. CDR3 amino acids: CASTRTPDYGYTF. The CDR3 DNA is TGTGCCAGCACCCGGACTCCGGACTATGGCTACACCTTC.

The chain recombines TRBV6-5 with TRBJ2-7, with TRBD2 as a possible D gene (7 bases). Germline CDR1 reads MNHEY; CDR2 reads SVGAGI. The V end was cut by 8 bases, the J end by 3 bases, with 14 bases between. There are 13 residues in the CDR3. CDR3 region: CASQRGGSYEQYF. In nucleotides, the CDR3 is TGTGCCAGCCAAAGGGGGGGGAGCTACGAGCAGTACTTC.

This sequence joins TRBV6-6 and TRBJ1-4; D may be TRBD1 (6 bases). CDR1 and CDR2 (germline): MNHNY, SVGAGI (reference sequence). This CDR3 comprises 15 residues. The ends were cut back, 7 bases at V and 8 bases at J, with 20 bases in the middle. The DNA of the CDR3 is TGTGCCAGCATTCCTACAGGGAGGGACGGCGAAAAACTGTTTTTT. Protein product: CASIPTGRDGEKLFF.

The sample holds one count of this clone. The chain has TRBV7-8 and TRBJ1-6, with TRBD1 matching over 8 bases. CDR1 is SGHVS, CDR2 FQNEAQ, per germline. This CDR3 spans 14 amino acids. J was trimmed by 7 bases and V by 5 bases; bases with no gene match: 4. As DNA, the CDR3 is TGTGCCAGCAGCAGACAGGGGTTCAATTCACCCCTCCACTTT. Translated, it gives CASSRQGFNSPLHF.

This clone appeared once. The chain combines TRBV5-5 with TRBJ1-3, with no clear D. This CDR3 region has 13 residues. Trimming took off 4 bases at V and 8 bases at J, with 13 bases between the two ends. CDR1 and CDR2 from the germline V gene are SGHKS and YYEKEE (reference sequence). The CDR3 nucleotides are TGTGCCAGCAGCCGGTGGAGGAAGCACACCATATATTTT. Protein: CASSRWRKHTIYF.

The V and J genes are TRBV4-3 and TRBJ1-1, with D perhaps matching TRBD1 (6 bases). CDR1 LGHNA and CDR2 YSLEER come from the germline V gene. CDR3 length equals 16 residues. V dropped 0 bases and J dropped 1 base, with 12 bases sitting between them. The CDR3 nucleotides read TGCGCCAGCAGCCAAGATAGATGGACAGAGAACACTGAAGCTTTCTTT. It encodes CASSQDRWTENTEAFF.

V is TRBV4-1 and J is TRBJ1-2; TRBD1 aligns across 9 bases. This CDR3 has 14 residues. V lost 0 bases and J lost 8; bases outside the gene matches: 4. Germline CDR1 reads MGHRA; CDR2 reads YSYEKL. The CDR3 here is CASSQEPTGGGYTF. The CDR3 DNA reads TGCGCCAGCAGCCAAGAGCCCACAGGGGGCGGCTACACCTTC.

The J gene is TRBJ2-4, the V gene TRBV6-2 or TRBV6-3; TRBD2 matches at 12 bases. Germline V gene data show CDR1 as MNHEY and CDR2 as SVGEGT. This CDR3 has 16 residues. V lost 5 bases and J lost 3; bases outside the gene matches: 5. Here the CDR3 DNA reads TGTGCCAGCAGTCAACGGACTAGCGGGGTCAAAAACATTCAGTACTTC. It encodes CASSQRTSGVKNIQYF.

The chain is built from TRBV7-9 and TRBJ2-7, with D tentatively TRBD2 (5 bases). V lost 2 bases and J lost 2, with 10 bases in between. Germline CDR1 reads SEHNR; CDR2 reads FQNEAQ (reference sequence). This CDR3 region has 14 residues. Here the CDR3 reads CASSLSWETYEQYF. CDR3 nucleotide sequence: TGTGCCAGCAGCTTAAGCTGGGAGACCTACGAGCAGTACTTC.

This clone was observed at least ten times. The rearrangement joins TRBV3-1 (or the pseudogene TRBV3-2) to TRBJ1-2, with TRBD1 identical over 7 bases. The junction had 7 bases not matched to a gene; V was cut back by 0 bases and J by 6 bases. Germline V gene data show CDR1 as LGHDT and CDR2 as YNNKEL (reference sequence). This CDR3 is 15 amino acids long. The CDR3 loop is CASSQDRIGGNGYTF. In nucleotides, the CDR3 is TGTGCCAGCAGCCAAGATCGTATAGGGGGCAATGGCTACACCTTC.

This chain joins TRBV11-2 and TRBJ2-2; TRBD2 matches at 14 bases. The V segment lost 4 bases and the J segment 5 bases; nucleotides outside the gene matches: 6. Germline V gene sequence: CDR1 SGHAT, CDR2 FQNNGV. This CDR3 is 17 amino acids long. CDR3 in amino acids: CASSSTWTSGGTGELFF. In DNA form, the CDR3 reads TGTGCCAGCAGCTCCACCTGGACTAGCGGGGGGACCGGGGAGCTGTTTTTT.

The chain carries TRBV6-7 and TRBJ2-5; 13 nucleotides line up with TRBD2. TRBV6-7 is treated as an ORF (open reading frame) with a function not yet certain. J gave up 1 base and V 6 bases, and 11 bases lay outside the gene matches. The length of the CDR3 is 18 residues. This CDR3 is CASRETSGGPFFQETQYF. The CDR3 DNA reads TGTGCCAGCAGAGAGACTAGCGGGGGGCCCTTCTTCCAAGAGACCCAGTACTTC.

As DNA, the CDR3 is TGTGCCAGCAGCCGCAGGGTTTACGAGCAGTACTTC. Encoded protein: CASSRRVYEQYF. The chain has TRBV28 and TRBJ2-7, with TRBD1 as a possible D gene (5 bases). The CDR3 runs to 12 residues. The V gene's germline CDR1 is MDHEN and CDR2 SYDVKM. V was cut by 6 bases and J by 4 bases, with 10 bases left in between.

The genes are TRBV2 and TRBJ2-2; D perhaps matches TRBD1 (6 bases). V lost 0 bases, J lost 4 bases, and 9 bases lay in between. Germline V gives CDR1 SNHLY, CDR2 FYNNEI. This CDR3 spans 15 amino acids. In DNA, the CDR3 is TGTGCCAGCAGTGAAGCGACAGGACGCACCGGGGAGCTGTTTTTT. Protein product: CASSEATGRTGELFF.

This chain joins TRBV27 and TRBJ2-2; TRBD1 is a possible D gene (5 bases). The V and J ends lost 4 bases and 2 bases respectively, with 8 bases between them. Germline V gene sequence: CDR1 MNHEY, CDR2 SMNVEV (reference sequence). There are 14 residues in the CDR3. The CDR3 DNA is TGTGCCAGCAGTTCAGGGTCCAACACCGGGGAGCTGTTTTTT. It specifies CASSSGSNTGELFF.

The CDR3 coding sequence is TGTGCCAGTAGAGCGACAGGGGACACCGGGGAGCTGTTTTTT. Its protein product is CASRATGDTGELFF. The V call is TRBV19, the J call TRBJ2-2; 8 nucleotides line up with TRBD1. The V and J ends lost 6 bases and 3 bases, in that order; junction bases with no gene match: 3. The V gene's germline CDR1 is LNHDA and CDR2 SQIVND (reference sequence). The CDR3 is 14 amino acids.

This clone was seen a few times. The chain recombines TRBV6-1 with TRBJ2-5, with 11 bases identical to TRBD1. V was clipped by 2 bases and J by 4 bases; unmatched bases: 6. The CDR3 has 16 residues. Looked up from germline, CDR1 is MNHNS and CDR2 is SASEGT. The CDR3 here is CASSERGQGVGETQYF. The CDR3 DNA sequence: TGTGCCAGCAGTGAAAGGGGACAGGGGGTGGGAGAGACCCAGTACTTC.

The chain links TRBV7-9 to TRBJ1-4; D ambiguous. Germline assignment: CDR1 SEHNR and CDR2 FQNEAQ (reference sequence). V lost 10 bases and J 0 bases, leaving 12 bases between the germline ends. The CDR3 consists of 14 residues. In DNA form, the CDR3 reads TGTGCCACCTCTCCCGGGGCAACTAATGAAAAACTGTTTTTT. Translation: CATSPGATNEKLFF.

The CDR3 DNA reads as TGTGCCAGCAGTCGCAAAGACCGGGCCCAGTACTTC. As protein: CASSRKDRAQYF. The chain joins TRBV12-3 or TRBV12-4 to TRBJ2-5; D is undetermined. The CDR3 is 12 amino acids. Trimming took off 5 bases at V and 9 bases at J, with 13 bases between the two ends.

A single count supports this clone. Distinct nucleotide sequences in the sample also encode this CDR3. The CDR3 bases are TGTGCCAGCAGCTCGCGACTAGCAGATACGCAGTATTTT. It specifies CASSSRLADTQYF. V usage is TRBV11-3 and J usage is TRBJ2-3, with D possibly TRBD2 on 6 matching bases. Germline-derived CDR1 and CDR2 are SGHNT and YENEEA. V gave up 4 bases and J gave up 4 bases, with 9 bases separating them. This CDR3 region has 13 residues.

The V call is TRBV9, the J call TRBJ2-5, with a tentative D call TRBD2 (7 bases). CDR1 and CDR2 (germline): SGDLS, YYNGEE. The CDR3 sequence is 17 residues long. Trimming took off 1 base at V and 5 bases at J, with 21 bases between the two ends. CDR3 amino acids: CASSVSSVSGGRETQYF. The CDR3 DNA sequence: TGTGCCAGCAGCGTAAGCTCGGTGTCGGGGGGCCGGGAGACCCAGTACTTC.

The V call is TRBV5-1, the J call TRBJ2-2; 8 bases are a match to TRBD1. This CDR3 spans 14 amino acids. Germline CDR1 and CDR2: SGHRS and YFSETQ. Unmatched junction bases numbered 4, after V lost 3 bases and J lost 6 bases. The CDR3 is CASSSDRGAGELFF. The CDR3 nucleotides read TGCGCCAGCAGCTCTGACAGGGGTGCCGGGGAGCTGTTTTTT. The whole variable domain, filled in from reference TRBV5-1 and TRBJ2-2, reads KAGVTQTPRYLIKTRGQQVTLSCSPISGHRSVSWYQQTPGQGLQFLFEYFSETQRNKGNFPGRFSGRQFSNSRSEMNVSTLELGDSALYLCASSSDRGAGELFFGEGSRLTVL.

This sequence joins TRBV30 and TRBJ2-5; TRBD2 might be the D (5 bases). Germline CDR1 GTSNPN, CDR2 SVGIG (reference sequence). The CDR3 contains 13 residues. Trimming stripped 4 bases from V and 4 bases from J, with 13 bases between. The CDR3 coding sequence is TGTGCCTGGACCCTTGTCGCGGGAGAGACCCAGTACTTC. It codes for CAWTLVAGETQYF. Supplemented by reference TRBV30 and TRBJ2-5, the full variable domain reads SQTIHQWPATLVQPVGSPLSLECTVEGTSNPNLYWYRQAAGRGLQLLFYSVGIGQISSEVPQNLSASRPQDRQFILSSKKLLLSDSGFYLCAWTLVAGETQYFGPGTRLLVL.

The chain carries TRBV5-4 and TRBJ2-3; 10 positions agree with TRBD2. Germline CDR1 is SGHNT and CDR2 is YYREEE (reference sequence). The CDR3 runs to 14 residues. V dropped 8 bases and J dropped 3; count of bases not matched to a gene: 6. DNA of the CDR3: TGTGCCAGTCAGCGGGGGGGCCAAACAGATACGCAGTATTTT. Translating gives CASQRGGQTDTQYF. The whole variable domain, filled in from reference TRBV5-4 and TRBJ2-3, reads ETGVTQSPTHLIKTRGQQVTLRCSSQSGHNTVSWYQQALGQGPQFIFQYYREEENGRGNFPPRFSGLQFPNYSSELNVNALELDDSALYLCASQRGGQTDTQYFGPGTRLTVL.